The 26 T cell receptor beta chains given below trace back to one sample, sequenced in a study of blood T cell repertoires in COVID-19. Sequencing was performed with immunoSEQ multiplex PCR; in TCRdb, only in-frame clones are kept and a portion is missing. The sample yields around 300,000 clones, roughly 90% seen once. The specimen was PBMCs or T cells enriched from blood (not recorded which). These receptor sequences come from a woman in her forties or fifties who had recovered from COVID-19.

The V call is TRBV28, the J call TRBJ1-5; the D is unclear. The CDR3 length is 13 residues. Trimming took off 6 bases at V and 2 bases at J, with 8 bases between the two ends. Germline V gene data show CDR1 as MDHEN and CDR2 as SYDVKM. The CDR3 DNA follows: TGTGCCAGCAGGCAGATGGGCAATCAGCCCCAGCATTTT. Its protein product is CASRQMGNQPQHF.

This clone was recorded a few times. The chain recombines TRBV5-5 with TRBJ2-5; 7 nucleotides match TRBD2. This CDR3 is 16 amino acids long. With V trimmed by 4 bases and J by 0 bases, 9 bases remained unmatched. Per germline, CDR1 SGHKS and CDR2 YYEKEE (reference sequence). The CDR3 nucleotides are TGTGCCAGCAGCCTAGCGGAGCGGAGGTACCAAGAGACCCAGTACTTC. Translating it yields CASSLAERRYQETQYF.

This chain joins TRBV5-5 and TRBJ1-2; 8 positions match TRBD1. This CDR3 region has 14 residues. Per germline, CDR1 SGHKS and CDR2 YYEKEE (reference sequence). Unmatched junction bases numbered 2, after V lost 0 bases and J lost 4 bases. The CDR3 sequence: CASSLGQGIYGYTF. CDR3 nucleotide sequence: TGTGCCAGCAGCTTGGGACAGGGGATCTATGGCTACACCTTC.

V and J are TRBV2 and TRBJ1-2, with 8 bases identical to TRBD1. The J segment lost 4 bases and the V segment lost 8 bases, leaving 12 bases of the junction unmatched. This CDR3 region has 15 residues. Germline CDR1 SNHLY, CDR2 FYNNEI. As DNA, the CDR3 is TGTGCCAGCTTTGGGTTTCCAGGGGGCGGCTATGGCTACACCTTC. It codes for CASFGFPGGGYGYTF.

J is TRBJ1-5 and V is TRBV7-2; D perhaps matches TRBD1 (5 bases). Trimming removed 6 bases from V and 6 bases from J, with 9 bases in between. The CDR3 loop spans 12 amino acids. Looked up from germline, CDR1 is SGHTA and CDR2 is FQGNSA. The chain's CDR3 is CASSLGVQPQHF. CDR3 DNA: TGTGCCAGCAGTCTAGGGGTTCAGCCCCAGCATTTT.

This clone has just one count. The genes are TRBV19 and TRBJ2-3, with 12 bases aligning to TRBD2. The junction had 7 bases not matched to a gene; V was cut back by 3 bases and J by 6 bases. Germline CDR1 reads LNHDA; CDR2 reads SQIVND (reference sequence). This CDR3 is 16 amino acids long. This CDR3 is CASSISRTSGADTQYF. In DNA, the CDR3 is TGTGCCAGTAGTATCTCGAGGACTAGCGGGGCGGATACGCAGTATTTT. Full variable domain (rest looked up from reference TRBV19 and TRBJ2-3): DGGITQSPKYLFRKEGQNVTLSCEQNLNHDAMYWYRQDPGQGLRLIYYSQIVNDFQKGDIAEGYSVSREKKESFPLTVTSAQKNPTAFYLCASSISRTSGADTQYFGPGTRLTVL.

The chain uses TRBV12-3 or TRBV12-4 and TRBJ1-5; no clear D. The CDR3 sequence is 13 residues long. V gave up 6 bases and J gave up 3 bases, with 9 bases separating them. The CDR3 region is CASSRALNQPQHF. DNA for the CDR3: TGTGCCAGCAGCCGAGCCCTCAATCAGCCCCAGCATTTT.

This rearrangement joins TRBV9 to TRBJ2-1; 9 bases match TRBD1. The V and J ends lost 2 bases and 3 bases, in that order; junction bases with no gene match: 6. This CDR3 is 16 amino acids long. The germline V gene encodes CDR1 SGDLS and CDR2 YYNGEE. CDR3 nucleotides: TGTGCCAGCAGCGTCTCCGGGACAGGGTTCTACAATGAGCAGTTCTTC. This codes for CASSVSGTGFYNEQFF.

The chain employs TRBV19 and TRBJ1-1, with TRBD1 matching 7 bases. Trimming removed 7 bases from V and 6 bases from J; junction bases left unmatched: 11. CDR3 length: 14 residues. Per the germline V gene, CDR1 is LNHDA and CDR2 is SQIVND (reference sequence). The CDR3 DNA sequence: TGTGCCAGTACCATAACAGGGGCTATCTCTGAAGCTTTCTTT. It specifies CASTITGAISEAFF. Supplemented by reference TRBV19 and TRBJ1-1, the full variable domain reads DGGITQSPKYLFRKEGQNVTLSCEQNLNHDAMYWYRQDPGQGLRLIYYSQIVNDFQKGDIAEGYSVSREKKESFPLTVTSAQKNPTAFYLCASTITGAISEAFFGQGTRLTVV.

The chain combines TRBV6-1 with TRBJ1-1; 10 nucleotides line up with TRBD1. Looked up from germline, CDR1 is MNHNS and CDR2 is SASEGT. V shed 0 bases, J shed 1 base, and the junction held 5 bases outside the gene matches. The CDR3 runs 17 residues. The CDR3 bases are TGTGCCAGCAGTGAAGCGGGACAGGGGATAACGAACACTGAAGCTTTCTTT. It is translated as CASSEAGQGITNTEAFF.

This rearrangement joins TRBV6-5 to TRBJ2-1, with 8 bases lining up with TRBD2. The CDR3 runs 15 residues. From germline, CDR1 is MNHEY and CDR2 SVGAGI. The junction had 12 bases not matched to a gene; V was cut back by 7 bases and J by 7 bases. The CDR3 sequence: CASNERSGGRNEQFF. Here the CDR3 DNA reads TGTGCCAGCAACGAGAGAAGCGGGGGCCGAAATGAGCAGTTCTTC.

This clone was picked up one time. The CDR3 DNA reads TGTGCCAGCAGCTTTTTTCCAGGGACAACTAATGAAAAACTGTTTTTT. Translating it yields CASSFFPGTTNEKLFF. The V call is TRBV7-2, the J call TRBJ1-4; possible D gene TRBD1, 5 bases. The V gene lost 3 bases and the J gene lost 0 bases, with 11 bases spanning the gap. Germline assignment: CDR1 SGHTA and CDR2 FQGNSA. This CDR3 spans 16 amino acids.

This chain links TRBV11-2 with TRBJ2-7; 7 nucleotides agree with TRBD1. V was clipped by 3 bases and J by 3 bases; unmatched bases: 2. The germline V gene encodes CDR1 SGHAT and CDR2 FQNNGV. CDR3 length: 13 amino acids. The CDR3 nucleotides are TGTGCCAGCAGCTTCACAGGGGTCTACGAGCAGTACTTC. It translates to CASSFTGVYEQYF.

The chain combines TRBV5-1 with TRBJ2-1; possible D gene TRBD1, 5 bases. Germline CDR1 reads SGHRS; CDR2 reads YFSETQ. The CDR3 has 13 residues. Trimming took 4 bases from V and 6 from J, leaving 11 bases between them. DNA for the CDR3: TGCGCCAGCAGCCCTGGCAGGGTCAATGAGCAGTTCTTC. It specifies CASSPGRVNEQFF. The full variable domain, its missing parts supplied by reference TRBV5-1 and TRBJ2-1, is KAGVTQTPRYLIKTRGQQVTLSCSPISGHRSVSWYQQTPGQGLQFLFEYFSETQRNKGNFPGRFSGRQFSNSRSEMNVSTLELGDSALYLCASSPGRVNEQFFGPGTRLTVL.

A remark on this clone: The same CDR3 arises from other DNA sequences in this sample as well. This CDR3 reads CASSLTGGSSYEQYF. In DNA, the CDR3 is TGCGCCAGCAGCTTGACAGGGGGAAGCTCCTACGAGCAGTACTTC. The V gene is TRBV5-1, the J gene TRBJ2-7; 8 bases map to TRBD1. The germline CDR1 and CDR2 sequences are SGHRS and YFSETQ. The V segment lost 1 base and the J segment 0 bases; nucleotides outside the gene matches: 3. The CDR3 consists of 15 residues. The full variable domain, completed using reference TRBV5-1 and TRBJ2-7, is KAGVTQTPRYLIKTRGQQVTLSCSPISGHRSVSWYQQTPGQGLQFLFEYFSETQRNKGNFPGRFSGRQFSNSRSEMNVSTLELGDSALYLCASSLTGGSSYEQYFGPGTRLTVT.

The chain employs TRBV30 and TRBJ1-5, with 7 bases lining up with TRBD1. CDR1 and CDR2 (germline): GTSNPN, SVGIG (reference sequence). The CDR3 is 13 residues long. J was trimmed by 7 bases and V by 3 bases; bases with no gene match: 6. As DNA, the CDR3 is TGTGCCTGGAGGGGACAGTGGGGACAGCCCCAGCATTTT. Translating gives CAWRGQWGQPQHF.

The genes are TRBV6-5 and TRBJ2-7, with D maybe TRBD1 (6 bases). Trimming left V 6 bases short and J 0 bases short, with 12 bases between. CDR3 size: 14 residues. Germline V lookup: CDR1 MNHEY, CDR2 SVGAGI. The DNA for the CDR3 is TGTGCCAGCAGGGAGGAACAGGGCTCCTACGAGCAGTACTTC. This sequence encodes CASREEQGSYEQYF.

This chain connects TRBV28 to TRBJ2-1; 8 nucleotides align to TRBD2. The CDR3 spans 16 residues. Unmatched junction bases numbered 10, after V lost 7 bases and J lost 2 bases. Germline CDR1 reads MDHEN; CDR2 reads SYDVKM. In DNA, the CDR3 is TGTGCCAGCACCCCGGGACTAGAAGGAGCCTACAATGAGCAGTTCTTC. Translation gives CASTPGLEGAYNEQFF.

The V gene is TRBV28, the J gene TRBJ2-7, with 8 bases matching TRBD2. Trimming cost V 8 bases and J 3 bases; bases outside gene matches: 12. This CDR3 has 15 amino acids. Per the germline V gene, CDR1 is MDHEN and CDR2 is SYDVKM. This CDR3 is CASRGGGGSGYEQYF. The CDR3 DNA is TGTGCCAGCCGGGGGGGCGGCGGGAGCGGCTACGAGCAGTACTTC.

This sequence joins TRBV4-3 and TRBJ1-1; no firm D call. The ends were cut back, 0 bases at V and 1 base at J, with 21 bases in the middle. The CDR3 has 19 amino acids. Germline loops: CDR1 LGHNA, CDR2 YSLEER. CDR3 coding DNA: TGCGCCAGCAGCCAAGATAGTTTAGTTCTGAACAGCCGGAACACTGAAGCTTTCTTT. Translating it yields CASSQDSLVLNSRNTEAFF.

The chain combines TRBV6-5 with TRBJ2-1, with D maybe TRBD1 (6 bases). The CDR3 is made up of 13 amino acids. V lost 6 bases, J lost 4 bases, and 10 bases lay in between. Looked up from germline, CDR1 is MNHEY and CDR2 is SVGAGI. The CDR3 region is CASSPGQYNEQFF. The CDR3 region has the DNA TGTGCCAGCAGCCCAGGACAGTACAATGAGCAGTTCTTC.

As to this clone: Other DNA sequences in this specimen translate into the identical CDR3. This chain's CDR3 is CAWSSGGNQPQHF. DNA of the CDR3: TGTGCCTGGAGCTCTGGGGGGAATCAGCCCCAGCATTTT. The J gene is TRBJ1-5, the V gene TRBV30; possibly TRBD1 for D (5 bases). The CDR3 spans 13 residues. V dropped 3 bases and J dropped 4 bases, with 10 bases sitting between them. Looked up from germline, CDR1 is GTSNPN and CDR2 is SVGIG (reference sequence).

V is TRBV28 and J is TRBJ2-5; D is uncertain. Germline V gene lookup returns CDR1 MDHEN and CDR2 SYDVKM. CDR3 length: 16 residues. Trimming removed 0 bases from V and 2 bases from J, with 13 bases in between. CDR3 DNA sequence: TGTGCCAGCAGTTTATGGGGCGACCGGAAACAAGAGACCCAGTACTTC. Amino acid sequence: CASSLWGDRKQETQYF.

The V call is TRBV6-2 or TRBV6-3, the J call TRBJ2-3; TRBD2 aligns across 7 bases. The V gene end was trimmed by 3 bases and the J gene end by 6 bases; junction bases not matched to a gene: 9. CDR3 length equals 15 residues. Germline lookup yields CDR1 MNHEY and CDR2 SVGEGT. DNA of the CDR3: TGTGCCAGCAGTTATATCGGGGGTAGCGGGGATACGCAGTATTTT. Translated, it gives CASSYIGGSGDTQYF.

As DNA, the CDR3 is TGTGCCAGCAGTTACTCGGTCGGGGCGAACACCGGGGAGCTGTTTTTT. Protein sequence: CASSYSVGANTGELFF. The V call is TRBV6-5, the J call TRBJ2-2, with a possible D match to TRBD2 (5 bases). CDR1 and CDR2 from the germline V gene are MNHEY and SVGAGI. The CDR3 is 16 residues long. V lost 0 bases and J lost 0, with 8 bases in between.

J is TRBJ1-3 and V is TRBV7-9; tentative D call: TRBD1 (6 bases). The germline V gene encodes CDR1 SEHNR and CDR2 FQNEAQ (reference sequence). V was cut by 11 bases and J by 0 bases, with 11 bases left in between. CDR3 size: 13 residues. The CDR3 coding sequence is TGTGCCGTCGACAGGATCTCTGGAAACACCATATATTTT. Translating it yields CAVDRISGNTIYF.